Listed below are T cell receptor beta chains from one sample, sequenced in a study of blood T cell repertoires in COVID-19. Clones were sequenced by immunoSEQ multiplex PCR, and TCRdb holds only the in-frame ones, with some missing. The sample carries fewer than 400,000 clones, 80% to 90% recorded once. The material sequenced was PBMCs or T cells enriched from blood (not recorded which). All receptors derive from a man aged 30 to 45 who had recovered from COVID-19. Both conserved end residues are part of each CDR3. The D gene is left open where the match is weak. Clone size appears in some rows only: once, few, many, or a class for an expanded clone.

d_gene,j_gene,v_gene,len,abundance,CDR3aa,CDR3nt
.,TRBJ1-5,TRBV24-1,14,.,CATSTGNGNQPQHF,TGTGCCACCAGTACGGGAAATGGCAATCAGCCCCAGCATTTT
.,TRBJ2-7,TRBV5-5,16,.,CASTTPGTAHTYEQYF,TGTGCCAGCACCACACCCGGGACTGCTCATACCTACGAGCAGTACTTC
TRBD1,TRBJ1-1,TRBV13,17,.,CASSLPTGGGLSTEAFF,TGTGCCAGCAGCTTACCTACAGGGGGCGGTCTTAGCACTGAAGCTTTCTTT
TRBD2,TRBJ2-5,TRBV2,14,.,CAIPKLAQQETQYF,TGTGCCATCCCCAAACTAGCGCAGCAAGAGACCCAGTACTTC
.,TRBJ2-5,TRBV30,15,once,CAWSMRLGEQETQYF,TGTGCCTGGAGTATGAGACTAGGGGAACAAGAGACCCAGTACTTC
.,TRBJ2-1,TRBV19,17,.,CASSIRGSSELYNEQFF,TGTGCCAGTAGTATTAGGGGTAGTAGTGAACTCTACAATGAGCAGTTCTTC
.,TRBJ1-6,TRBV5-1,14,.,CASSLGGLDSPLHF,TGCGCCAGCAGCTTGGGAGGGCTGGATTCACCCCTCCACTTT
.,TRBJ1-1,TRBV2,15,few,CASSELGALGTEAFF,TGTGCCAGCAGTGAACTAGGGGCCCTGGGGACTGAAGCTTTCTTT
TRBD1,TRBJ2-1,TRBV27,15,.,CASSVLRDRVDEQFF,TGTGCCAGCAGTGTTCTCCGGGACAGGGTCGATGAGCAGTTCTTC
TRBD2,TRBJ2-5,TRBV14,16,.,CASSQAQTSAQETQYF,TGTGCCAGCAGCCAAGCCCAAACTAGCGCCCAAGAGACCCAGTACTTC
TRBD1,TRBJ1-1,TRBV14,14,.,CASSQAGGWTEAFF,TGTGCCAGCAGCCAAGCAGGGGGCTGGACTGAAGCTTTCTTT
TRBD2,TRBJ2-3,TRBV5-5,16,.,CASSSGRLAGTDTQYF,TGTGCCAGCAGCTCCGGGAGACTAGCGGGGACAGATACGCAGTATTTT
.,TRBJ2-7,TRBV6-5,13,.,CASSYSRGYEQYF,TGTGCCAGCAGTTACTCCCGGGGCTACGAGCAGTACTTC
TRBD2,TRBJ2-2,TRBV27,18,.,CASTPLGLADKNTGELFF,TGTGCCAGCACCCCCCTCGGACTAGCGGACAAAAACACCGGGGAGCTGTTTTTT
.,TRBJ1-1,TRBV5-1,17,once,CASSLEMVRVMNTEAFF,TGCGCCAGCAGCTTGGAGATGGTCAGGGTTATGAACACTGAAGCTTTCTTT
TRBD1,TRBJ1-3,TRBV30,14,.,CAWDRDPSGNTIYF,TGTGCCTGGGACAGGGACCCCTCTGGAAACACCATATATTTT
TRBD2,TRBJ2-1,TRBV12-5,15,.,CASAPQLAGGNEQFF,TGTGCTAGTGCTCCCCAACTAGCGGGGGGCAATGAGCAGTTCTTC
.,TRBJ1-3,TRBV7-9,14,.,CASGQAYLRNTIYF,TGTGCCAGCGGCCAGGCGTACTTAAGGAACACCATATATTTT
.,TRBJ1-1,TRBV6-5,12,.,CASSYRDTEAFF,TGTGCCAGCAGTTACCGAGACACTGAAGCTTTCTTT
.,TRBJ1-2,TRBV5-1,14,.,CASSGTRDNRGYTF,TGCGCCAGCAGCGGGACCCGGGACAATCGTGGCTACACCTTC
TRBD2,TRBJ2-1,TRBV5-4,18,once,CASSLAGLAGSSYNEQFF,TGTGCCAGCAGCTTGGCCGGACTAGCGGGCAGCTCCTACAATGAGCAGTTCTTC
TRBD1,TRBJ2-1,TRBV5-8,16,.,CASSLSDRGSYNEQFF,TGTGCCAGCAGCCTTTCGGACAGGGGCTCCTACAATGAGCAGTTCTTC
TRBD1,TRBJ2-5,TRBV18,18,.,CASSPVPGQGARGETQYF,TGTGCCAGCTCACCCGTCCCGGGACAGGGGGCGCGGGGCGAGACCCAGTACTTC
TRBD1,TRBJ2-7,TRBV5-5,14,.,CASSLMQGDHEQYF,TGTGCCAGCAGCTTGATGCAGGGGGACCACGAGCAGTACTTC
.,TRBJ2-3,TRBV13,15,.,CASSLKGFSVDTQYF,TGTGCCAGCAGCTTAAAGGGGTTTAGTGTAGATACGCAGTATTTT
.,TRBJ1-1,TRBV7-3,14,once,CASSFRPLGTEAFF,TGTGCCAGCAGCTTTCGCCCACTCGGGACTGAAGCTTTCTTT
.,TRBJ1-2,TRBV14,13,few,CASSQDPRDGYTF,TGTGCCAGCAGCCAAGATCCCCGGGATGGCTACACCTTC
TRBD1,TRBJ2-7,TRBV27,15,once,CASSPGQGRIYEQYF,TGTGCCAGCAGTCCGGGACAGGGACGTATCTACGAGCAGTACTTC
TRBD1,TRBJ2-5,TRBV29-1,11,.,CSVGQGETQYF,TGCAGCGTTGGACAGGGAGAGACCCAGTACTTC
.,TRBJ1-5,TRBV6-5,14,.,CASSYREGRQPQHF,TGTGCCAGCAGTTACAGGGAGGGGAGACAGCCCCAGCATTTT
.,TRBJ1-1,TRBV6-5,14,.,CASSLGWGGTEAFF,TGTGCCAGCAGCCTAGGGTGGGGAGGAACTGAAGCTTTCTTT
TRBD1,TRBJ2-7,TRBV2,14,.,CASSVGQGSYEQYF,TGTGCCAGCAGTGTGGGACAGGGGTCCTACGAGCAGTACTTC
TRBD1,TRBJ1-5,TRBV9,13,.,CASSLGTAQPQHF,TGTGCCAGCAGCCTAGGGACAGCTCAGCCCCAGCATTTT
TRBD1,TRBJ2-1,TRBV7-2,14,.,CASSLVPGGNEQFF,TGTGCCAGCAGCTTAGTTCCAGGGGGCAATGAGCAGTTCTTC
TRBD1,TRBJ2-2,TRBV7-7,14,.,CASSSQGAQGELFF,TGTGCCAGCAGCTCACAGGGGGCGCAGGGGGAGCTGTTTTTT
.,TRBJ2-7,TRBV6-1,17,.,CASSARSGTYFIYEQYF,TGTGCCAGCAGTGCCCGGAGCGGGACATACTTCATCTACGAGCAGTACTTC